This is a list of T cell receptor beta chains from one sample in a study of T cells in Graves' hyperthyroidism and ophthalmopathy. One entry per CDR3 protein, called by TCRdb with MiXCR from the multiplex PCR reads. The sample records roughly 380,000 distinct CDR3 sequences, approximately 13% being singletons. Sequencing used blood. These TCRs come from a man aged 25-40 years with Graves' hyperthyroidism that later progressed to Graves' ophthalmopathy. The CDR3 runs from the conserved cysteine through the conserved F or W. D genes are given only for firm matches. The listing skips clone size in some rows; elsewhere it reads once, few, many or a size class.

size	D	V	J	DNA	CDR3
.	.	TRBV10-3	TRBJ2-3	TGTGCCATCACTCCCGGTTGGGGCACAGATACGCAGTATTTT	CAITPGWGTDTQYF
many	TRBD2	TRBV24-1	TRBJ2-5	TGTGCCACCAGTGATCCCTCTGGCGGGGGGGCCTCGGAGACCCAGTACTTC	CATSDPSGGGASETQYF
many	TRBD2	TRBV11-2	TRBJ2-3	TGTGCCAGCAGAGATGCGGGGGGCGGCACAGATACGCAGTATTTT	CASRDAGGGTDTQYF
.	.	TRBV5-1	TRBJ2-5	TGCGCCAGCAGCTTAGACGACAGCCGGGAGACCCAGTACTTC	CASSLDDSRETQYF
many	.	TRBV3-1	TRBJ2-7	TGTGCCAGCAGCCGTCCCGGGGAGGAGCAGTACTTC	CASSRPGEEQYF
many	.	TRBV12-3/TRBV12-4	TRBJ1-2	TGTGCCAGCAGTCCAGGTTCGGACTATGGCTACACCTTC	CASSPGSDYGYTF
many	.	TRBV12-3/TRBV12-4	TRBJ2-3	TGTGCCAGCAGTCACCCGGAGGGCACAGATACGCAGTATTTT	CASSHPEGTDTQYF
many	.	TRBV7-8	TRBJ2-7	TGTGCCAGCAGCCAAGGGGGAACGCGAACCTACGAGCAGTACTTC	CASSQGGTRTYEQYF
.	TRBD2	TRBV9	TRBJ2-7	TGTGCCAGCAGCGTAGCTGCCGGGACTACCTGGTACGAGCAGTACTTC	CASSVAAGTTWYEQYF
.	.	TRBV5-8	TRBJ1-5	TGTGCCAGCAGCTTGCTCCCGCGGGGGACGGGGAGCAATCAGCCCCAGCATTTT	CASSLLPRGTGSNQPQHF
many	TRBD2	TRBV2	TRBJ2-7	TGTGCCAGCATGGGACTAGCAAACTCCTACGAGCAGTACTTC	CASMGLANSYEQYF
.	.	TRBV4-1	TRBJ2-2	TGCGCCAGCAGCCAGAGACGAGCTTCCAAGGCCGGGGAGCTGTTTTTT	CASSQRRASKAGELFF
many	.	TRBV24-1	TRBJ2-7	TGTGCCACCAGTGCGGGGTACTCCTACGAGCAGTACTTC	CATSAGYSYEQYF
.	.	TRBV9	TRBJ1-1	TGTGCCAGCACGAGCACTGAAGCTTTCTTT	CASTSTEAFF
.	TRBD2	TRBV6-1	TRBJ2-5	TGTGCTACCGAGACTAGCGGGGCCAGGACCCAGTACTTC	CATETSGARTQYF
many	.	TRBV28	TRBJ2-5	TGTGCCAGCAGTTTAACTGTAGGGGCCCCCGGAGAGACCCAGTACTTC	CASSLTVGAPGETQYF
many	TRBD2	TRBV28	TRBJ2-3	TGTGCCAGCAATCTTAGCGGGGGGTCAACAGATACGCAGTATTTT	CASNLSGGSTDTQYF
many	TRBD2	TRBV5-1	TRBJ2-1	TGCGCCAGCAGCTTGGTGGGGACTAGCGGGGGAAATGAGCAGTTCTTC	CASSLVGTSGGNEQFF
.	.	TRBV20-1	TRBJ1-6	TGCAGTGCTAGAGATCTGGGGAAGAGCTCCTATAATTCACCCCTCCACTTT	CSARDLGKSSYNSPLHF
.	.	TRBV19	TRBJ2-5	TGTGCCCAAGGGGTGTTGTACTTC	CAQGVLYF
few	.	TRBV29-1	TRBJ2-5	TGCAGCGTTGAAGGAAGGGGGGGGGGGCCAGAGATGGAGACCCAGTACTTC	CSVEGRGGGPEMETQYF
.	.	TRBV5-4	TRBJ2-2	TGTGCCAGCAGCACTCCACCGGGCACGAACACCGGGGAGCTGTTTTTT	CASSTPPGTNTGELFF
many	.	TRBV2	TRBJ2-3	TGTGCCAGCAGTGAAGCGCCGCGCCCTGCGGGCACAGATACGCAGTATTTT	CASSEAPRPAGTDTQYF
many	.	TRBV3-1	TRBJ1-2	TGTGCCAGCAGCCAAGGAAGGGGGACTAACTATGGCTACACCTTC	CASSQGRGTNYGYTF
few	TRBD1	TRBV20-1	TRBJ1-2	TGCAGTTCGACAGGGGGCACTGGCTACACCTTC	CSSTGGTGYTF
many	.	TRBV12-3/TRBV12-4	TRBJ2-7	TGTGCCAGCAGTCCGGGAACACACGAGCAGTACTTC	CASSPGTHEQYF
.	TRBD1	TRBV15	TRBJ1-4	TGTGCCACCCGGGACAGAACTAATGAAAAACCGTTTTTT	CATRDRTNEKPFF
many	.	TRBV7-9	TRBJ1-2	TGTGCCAGCAAGGCACCAAATGGCTACACCTTC	CASKAPNGYTF
many	.	TRBV3-1	TRBJ1-1	TGTGCCAGCAGCCAGCGTCTGCGGGAGGGTGAAGCTTTCTTT	CASSQRLREGEAFF
.	.	TRBV30	TRBJ1-2	TGTGCCTGGAGTGTACGGGGCAGGGAGAATTATGGCTACACCTTC	CAWSVRGRENYGYTF
many	.	TRBV6-1	TRBJ1-1	TGTGCCAGCAGTTACGACCTTCACCCGAACACTGAAGCTTTCTTT	CASSYDLHPNTEAFF
.	TRBD1	TRBV6-1	TRBJ1-2	TGTGCCAGCAGCCGGGACAGACTAGGGTATGGCTACACCTTC	CASSRDRLGYGYTF
many	TRBD1	TRBV28	TRBJ2-7	TGTGCCAGCAGTCAAGGCTGGGACAGGGCGGCCTACGAGCAGTACTTC	CASSQGWDRAAYEQYF
many	TRBD2	TRBV12-3/TRBV12-4	TRBJ2-1	TGTGCCAGCAGTTTAGGCCCGGGGGGGCATTACAATGAGCAGTTCTTC	CASSLGPGGHYNEQFF
.	TRBD2	TRBV19	TRBJ2-5	TGTGCCACCCAGACTAGCGGGGGTGAAGAGACCCAGTACTTC	CATQTSGGEETQYF
many	.	TRBV7-9	TRBJ1-4	TGTGCCAGCAGCTCCCGTCGACAGCGAGGTGAAAAACTGTTTTTT	CASSSRRQRGEKLFF
many	.	TRBV20-1	TRBJ2-5	TGCAGTGCGGTCGGGGGAAAGACCCAGTACTTC	CSAVGGKTQYF
.	TRBD1	TRBV13	TRBJ1-1	TGTGCCAGCAGCTGGGACAGCAGCCCTAACACTGAAGCTTTCTTT	CASSWDSSPNTEAFF
.	.	TRBV7-2	TRBJ2-7	TGTGCCAGCAGCTTAAGTGGGGGGCCGTACTACGAGCAGTACTTC	CASSLSGGPYYEQYF